This section outlines one T cell receptor beta chain sequence together with its context. What it recognizes is unknown. The sample comes from a study of monozygotic twins with inflammatory bowel disease. Overall study findings and caveats: Evidence did not back any single strong signal or clonotype linked to IBD. Twin concordance left repertoire similarity unchanged, with limited power a possible explanation for this lack of difference.

Sampling involved one blood draw (about 2.7 ml) for every donor. TCRdb re-analyzed the 5' RACE reads; it lists each CDR3 protein once, without DNA. The specimen's table records 330,000 or so distinct CDR3 sequences. Germline CDR1 and CDR2: LNHNV and YYDKDF (reference sequence). The CDR3 totals 15 residues. Sequencing was performed on blood. V and J are TRBV15 and TRBJ2-3; the D call of TRBD2 rests on TCRdb alone, since no DNA is present to check it. This TCR was sampled from a human donor with ulcerative colitis or Crohn's disease, or a healthy co-twin of an affected twin (not recorded which). CDR3 loop: CATSRGTSGTDTQYF.